This T cell receptor beta chain was recorded in a study of T cell changes during pregnancy in multiple sclerosis. This CDR3 is built from 14 residues. The ends were cut back, 4 bases at V and 8 bases at J, with 15 bases in the middle. Germline lookup yields CDR1 SGDLS and CDR2 YYNGEE. TCRdb keeps only in-frame clones here, not all; method: immunoSEQ multiplex PCR. The sample has 45,000 to 55,000 clones, 92% seen once. The sample was CD4+ T cells from peripheral blood mononuclear cells, taken after pregnancy. The genes are TRBV9 and TRBJ2-2; D remains unclear. This TCR came from a female donor with multiple sclerosis, enrolled in a pregnancy study. CDR3 loop: CASSPTWVPGELFF. Here the CDR3 DNA reads TGTGCCAGCAGCCCGACATGGGTTCCGGGGGAGCTGTTTTTT.